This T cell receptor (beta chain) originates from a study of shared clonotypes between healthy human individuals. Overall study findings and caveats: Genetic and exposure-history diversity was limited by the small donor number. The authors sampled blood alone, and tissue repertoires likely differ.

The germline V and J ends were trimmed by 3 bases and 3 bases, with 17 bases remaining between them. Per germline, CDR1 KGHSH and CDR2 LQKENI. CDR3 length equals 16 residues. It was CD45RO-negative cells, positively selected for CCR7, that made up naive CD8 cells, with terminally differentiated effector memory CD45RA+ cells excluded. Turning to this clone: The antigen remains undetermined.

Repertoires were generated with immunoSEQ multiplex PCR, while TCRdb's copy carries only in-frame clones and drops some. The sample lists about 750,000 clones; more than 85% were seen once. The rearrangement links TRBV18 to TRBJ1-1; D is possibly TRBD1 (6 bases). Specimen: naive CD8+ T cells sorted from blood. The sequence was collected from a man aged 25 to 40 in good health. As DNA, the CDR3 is TGTGCCAGCTCACCGGGCAGGGGCAGGGTAGACACTGAAGCTTTCTTT. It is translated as CASSPGRGRVDTEAFF.